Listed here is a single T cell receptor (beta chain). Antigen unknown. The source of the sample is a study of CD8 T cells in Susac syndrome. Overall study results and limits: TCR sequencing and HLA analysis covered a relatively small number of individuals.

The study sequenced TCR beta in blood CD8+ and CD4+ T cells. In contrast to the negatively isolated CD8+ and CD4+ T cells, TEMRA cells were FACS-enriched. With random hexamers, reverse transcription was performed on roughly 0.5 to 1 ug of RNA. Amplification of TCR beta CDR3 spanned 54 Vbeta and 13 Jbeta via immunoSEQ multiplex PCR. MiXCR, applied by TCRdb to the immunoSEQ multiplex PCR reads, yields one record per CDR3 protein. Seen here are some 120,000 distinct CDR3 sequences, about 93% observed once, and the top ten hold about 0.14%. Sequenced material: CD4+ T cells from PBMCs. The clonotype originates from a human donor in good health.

The CDR3 DNA reads as TGTGCCAGCTCACCAAATGTTGGCGGCACAGATACGCAGTATTTT. It translates to CASSPNVGGTDTQYF. The chain has TRBV18 and TRBJ2-3, with D unresolved. V lost 2 bases to trimming and J lost 1 base, with 10 bases between them. In germline, CDR1 is KGHSH, CDR2 LQKENI. The CDR3 has 15 amino acids.